The entry that follows covers one T cell receptor beta chain sequence. What it binds is not known. An approximately 10-day culture period preceded the isolation of CD4+ T cells. The CDR3 spans 13 residues. V shed 7 bases and J shed 1 base, with 11 bases lying between them. The V gene's germline CDR1 is SGDLS and CDR2 YYNGEE. This specimen comes from a study of vaccination effects on CD4 cells after COVID-19. Repertoires were generated with immunoSEQ multiplex PCR, while TCRdb's copy carries only in-frame clones and drops some. The sample contains some 63,000 clones, under 80% of which appear only once.

This sample comprised CD4+ T cells from PBMCs cultured without peptide, obtained before COVID-19 vaccination. The chain has TRBV9 and TRBJ1-1; D is unclear. The sequence derives from a human donor who had a prior SARS-CoV-2 infection. The CDR3 bases are TGTGCCAGCTCTGGTAGACCGAACACTGAAGCTTTCTTT. Protein sequence: CASSGRPNTEAFF.